At least ten counts were recorded for the clone carrying this T cell receptor (beta chain). TCRdb itself ran the RT-PCR reads through MiXCR, one entry per CDR3 protein. Found here are about half a million distinct CDR3 sequences, less than 30% of them singletons; the top ten hold under 2.5%. The CDR3 length is 13 residues. Germline CDR1 reads KGHSH; CDR2 reads LQKENI. The V end was cut by 2 bases, the J end by 6 bases, with 8 bases between. This entry belongs to a study of response to subunit inactivated influenza vaccine. Material: CD4+ T cells sorted from PBMCs, obtained less than 6 days after vaccination. This chain links TRBV18 with TRBJ2-1, with D perhaps matching TRBD1 or TRBD2 (5 bases each). This sequence was found in a man over 45 who received an inactivated influenza vaccine. The CDR3 region has the DNA TGTGCCAGCTCACCAATGAGGGGCAATGAGCAGTTCTTC. Translating gives CASSPMRGNEQFF. Filled out from reference TRBV18 and TRBJ2-1, the complete variable domain reads NAGVMQNPRHLVRRRGQEARLRCSPMKGHSHVYWYRQLPEEGLKFMVYLQKENIIDESGMPKERFSAEFPKEGPSILRIQQVVRGDSAAYFCASSPMRGNEQFFGPGTRLTVL.